These T cell receptor beta chains were read from a single sample in a study of OX40 agonist ivuxolimab in advanced cancers. TCRdb keeps only in-frame clones here, not all; method: immunoSEQ multiplex PCR. Among 45,000 to 75,000 clones listed, roughly four fifths were seen once. The starting material was CD4+ or CD8+ T cells sorted from blood, obtained in a trial of the OX40 agonist ivuxolimab. These receptors all come from an adult with an advanced solid tumor such as melanoma, head and neck, liver or kidney cancer. Both conserved end residues are part of each CDR3. A D gene is named only where the DNA matches it firmly. The listing skips clone size in some rows; elsewhere it reads once, few, many or a size class.

CDR3 DNA	CDR3 protein	clone size	V gene	CDR3 length	D gene	J gene
TGCAGTGCCGGACACCGGGAGACCCAGTACTTC	CSAGHRETQYF	NA	TRBV20-1	11	NA	TRBJ2-5
TGTGCCACCAGCAGTGCCGGACGGGACAGGGTCAGACCAAACTATGGCTACACCTTC	CATSSAGRDRVRPNYGYTF	NA	TRBV15	19	TRBD1	TRBJ1-2
TGTGCCAGCAGTTACGGTCGAGGGTACACCATATATTTT	CASSYGRGYTIYF	NA	TRBV6-5	13	NA	TRBJ1-3
TGTGCCTGGAGTGTACAGAGATTCTTATCTAACTATGGCTACACCTTC	CAWSVQRFLSNYGYTF	NA	TRBV30	16	NA	TRBJ1-2
TGTGCCAGCAGCCAAGGTGGGGTGAACACTGAAGCTTTCTTT	CASSQGGVNTEAFF	NA	TRBV14	14	NA	TRBJ1-1
TGTGCCTGGAGTGTACCGGGACAGGGGAGGACTGAAGCTTTCTTT	CAWSVPGQGRTEAFF	NA	TRBV30	15	TRBD1	TRBJ1-1
TGTGCCAGCAGTGATCTGGCACTCCGTCAAGTCTCTGGAAACACCATATATTTT	CASSDLALRQVSGNTIYF	NA	TRBV6-4	18	NA	TRBJ1-3
TGTGCCTGGAGTCACAGGGTTGTAGGAAACACCATATATTTT	CAWSHRVVGNTIYF	NA	TRBV30	14	NA	TRBJ1-3
TGTGCCAGCAGTAAGCGGGAGGACTACAATGAGCAGTTCTTC	CASSKREDYNEQFF	NA	TRBV5-8	14	TRBD2	TRBJ2-1
TGTGCCAGCAGCATGCCTAGCGGGAGGGGAGGGGAGCAGTTCTTC	CASSMPSGRGGEQFF	NA	TRBV11-2	15	TRBD2	TRBJ2-1
TGTGCCAGCAGCATACGGGACAGGGGGGCTGAAGCTTTCTTT	CASSIRDRGAEAFF	NA	TRBV9	14	TRBD1	TRBJ1-1
TGCGCCAGCAGCCAAGGACTAGCGGCTCTCCGAACCTACAATGAGCAGTTCTTC	CASSQGLAALRTYNEQFF	NA	TRBV4-3	18	TRBD2	TRBJ2-1
TGTGCCAGCAGCCAAGATCGCACTTATGGCTACACCTTC	CASSQDRTYGYTF	NA	TRBV14	13	NA	TRBJ1-2
TGTGCCAGCAGCCCCACCCGCGACAACTATGGCTACACCTTC	CASSPTRDNYGYTF	NA	TRBV7-2	14	NA	TRBJ1-2
TGTGCCAGCAGAAACGAACCCTGGAGCTCCTATAATTCACCCCTCCACTTT	CASRNEPWSSYNSPLHF	NA	TRBV2	17	NA	TRBJ1-6
TGCGCCAGCTGCTCCGGGCTCCGCGGTTCACCCCTCCACTTT	CASCSGLRGSPLHF	NA	TRBV10-2	14	NA	TRBJ1-6
TGTGCCAGCTCACCACCATCAGGGTTCGGGGATTCACCCCTCCACTTT	CASSPPSGFGDSPLHF	NA	TRBV18	16	NA	TRBJ1-6
TGTGCCAGCTCACTGGGACAGGGCGCAGCTGGAAACACCATATATTTT	CASSLGQGAAGNTIYF	NA	TRBV18	16	TRBD1	TRBJ1-3
TGTGCCAGCAGCCCAGGAACAGGGGCGCTCAATCAGCCCCAGCATTTT	CASSPGTGALNQPQHF	NA	TRBV5-6	16	TRBD1	TRBJ1-5
TGTGCCATCAGTGAGGCAGGGTATAGCAATCAGCCCCAGCATTTT	CAISEAGYSNQPQHF	NA	TRBV10-3	15	NA	TRBJ1-5
TGCGCCAGCAGGTCCGGGACAGGGAGACTAAGGGACACTGAAGCTTTCTTT	CASRSGTGRLRDTEAFF	NA	TRBV4-1	17	TRBD1	TRBJ1-1
TGCGCCAGCAGCTTGAATTACCAAGAGACCCAGTACTTC	CASSLNYQETQYF	NA	TRBV5-1	13	NA	TRBJ2-5
TGCGCCAGCAGCCAAGATGGGGTAGCGGGGGGTAGGGTAGATACGCAGTATTTT	CASSQDGVAGGRVDTQYF	NA	TRBV4-3	18	TRBD2	TRBJ2-3
TGCGCCAGCAGCGGACGACAGGGAACCGGGGAGCTGTTTTTT	CASSGRQGTGELFF	NA	TRBV5-1	14	TRBD1	TRBJ2-2
TGTGCCAGCAGCCCTCCGGGGGGCTATGGCTACACCTTC	CASSPPGGYGYTF	NA	TRBV7-2	13	NA	TRBJ1-2
TGTGCCAGCAGCCCGGGACAGGGGTCCATCTACGAGCAGTACTTC	CASSPGQGSIYEQYF	NA	TRBV11-2	15	TRBD1	TRBJ2-7
TGTGCCAGCGGCAGGGGGCTTGCAGATACGCAGTATTTT	CASGRGLADTQYF	NA	TRBV9	13	TRBD1	TRBJ2-3
TGTGCCACCAGCAGAGGCTCAAGGGGATACAATGAGCAGTTCTTC	CATSRGSRGYNEQFF	NA	TRBV15	15	NA	TRBJ2-1
TGTGCCAGCAATCTCGAACCACTCGCCGGGGAGCTGTTTTTT	CASNLEPLAGELFF	NA	TRBV2	14	NA	TRBJ2-2
TGTGCCAGCAGTGAACGGCGGACAGGTACTTCACCCCTCCACTTT	CASSERRTGTSPLHF	NA	TRBV6-1	15	TRBD1	TRBJ1-6
TGTGCCAGCAGCTTACGGCCAAAGACAGATACGCAGTATTTT	CASSLRPKTDTQYF	NA	TRBV7-6	14	NA	TRBJ2-3
TGTGCCTGGAGAGGAGGGAGGAAGAACACCGGGGAGCTGTTTTTT	CAWRGGRKNTGELFF	few	TRBV30	15	NA	TRBJ2-2
TGTGCCAGCAGTCCTGACAGGGGTAGTTCACCCCTCCACTTT	CASSPDRGSSPLHF	NA	TRBV6-5	14	TRBD1	TRBJ1-6
TGTGCCAGCAGTTTAGACCCATACTATGGCTACACCTTC	CASSLDPYYGYTF	NA	TRBV28	13	NA	TRBJ1-2
TGCGCCAGCAGCCGGGGACAGGGTTTTGAAAAACTGTTTTTT	CASSRGQGFEKLFF	NA	TRBV5-1	14	TRBD1	TRBJ1-4
TGTGCCAGCAGCCCTAGAGCAGATACGCAGTATTTT	CASSPRADTQYF	NA	TRBV14	12	NA	TRBJ2-3
TGTGCCAGCACCCTATTACAGGGAAACTATGGCTACACCTTC	CASTLLQGNYGYTF	NA	TRBV6-6	14	NA	TRBJ1-2
TGTGCCTGGAGAAAACAGGACCGGCCCTGGCCCCAGCATTTT	CAWRKQDRPWPQHF	few	TRBV30	14	NA	TRBJ1-5
TGTGCCAGCACCATGGGGACAGGGGGGAACACTGAAGCTTTCTTT	CASTMGTGGNTEAFF	NA	TRBV11-3	15	TRBD1	TRBJ1-1
TGTGCCAGCAGTGTAACAGCTTACACCGGGGAGCTGTTTTTT	CASSVTAYTGELFF	NA	TRBV6-4	14	NA	TRBJ2-2
TGCGCCAGCAGCGGGATAGGAGACAGTCCCTCCTACGAGCAGTACTTC	CASSGIGDSPSYEQYF	NA	TRBV5-1	16	NA	TRBJ2-7
TGTGCCAGCAGCCTAACGGGGACGGCACACACTGAAGCTTTCTTT	CASSLTGTAHTEAFF	NA	TRBV9	15	NA	TRBJ1-1
TGTGCCAGCAGTTACGCAGGCGGGGGCGCAACAGATACGCAGTATTTT	CASSYAGGGATDTQYF	NA	TRBV6-6	16	NA	TRBJ2-3
TGTGCCAGCAGCTTAAAAGGGGGGGATCAGCCCCAGCATTTT	CASSLKGGDQPQHF	NA	TRBV7-8	14	NA	TRBJ1-5
TGTGCCAGCAGCGTAGAAGGACTAGCGGTGAATGAGCAGTTCTTC	CASSVEGLAVNEQFF	NA	TRBV9	15	TRBD2	TRBJ2-1
TGTGCCAGCAGCCCTCGGGGGCTTCGGGGGTACGAGCAGTACTTC	CASSPRGLRGYEQYF	NA	TRBV7-2	15	NA	TRBJ2-7
TGTGCCAGCTCAGAGACCCAAGAGACCCAGTACTTC	CASSETQETQYF	NA	TRBV18	12	NA	TRBJ2-5
TGTGCCAGTAGTATCCTACCAAAACAGGGTTCGGATCAGCCCCAGCATTTT	CASSILPKQGSDQPQHF	few	TRBV19	17	NA	TRBJ1-5
TGTGCCAGCAGCTTACAACAGGGGAATTCACCCCTCCACTTT	CASSLQQGNSPLHF	NA	TRBV11-3	14	TRBD1	TRBJ1-6
TGTGCCAGCAGTTCCCGAGGGACAGGGTTAAAAAATACGCAGTATTTT	CASSSRGTGLKNTQYF	few	TRBV27	16	TRBD1	TRBJ2-3